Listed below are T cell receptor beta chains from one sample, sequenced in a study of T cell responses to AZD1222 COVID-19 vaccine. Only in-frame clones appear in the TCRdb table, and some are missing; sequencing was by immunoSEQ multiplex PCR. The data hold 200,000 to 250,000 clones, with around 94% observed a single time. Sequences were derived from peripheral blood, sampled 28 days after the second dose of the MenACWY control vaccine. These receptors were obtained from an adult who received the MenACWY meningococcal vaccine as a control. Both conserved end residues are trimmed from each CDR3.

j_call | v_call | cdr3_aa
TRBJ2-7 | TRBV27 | ASSLTGTLPLEQY
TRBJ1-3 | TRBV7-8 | ASSLLVSGAGNTIY
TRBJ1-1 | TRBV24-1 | ATSDLLGTEAF
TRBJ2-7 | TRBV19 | ASSRDGSYEQY
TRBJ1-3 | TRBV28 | ASTWGASSGNTIY
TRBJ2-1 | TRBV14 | ASSQVLAGEGEQF
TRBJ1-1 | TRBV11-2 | ASSSQGGDTEAF
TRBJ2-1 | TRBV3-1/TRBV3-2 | ASSQDVLGVTYNEQF
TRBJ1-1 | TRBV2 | ASSEGQGAAEAF
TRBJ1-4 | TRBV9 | ASSLSQKLF
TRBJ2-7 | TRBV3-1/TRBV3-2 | ASSQDEASGYEQY
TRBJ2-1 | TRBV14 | ASSLPPYSSSYNEQF
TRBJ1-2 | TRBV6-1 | ASSDGQAPSTGYT
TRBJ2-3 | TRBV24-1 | ATSGGDGTGDEDTQY
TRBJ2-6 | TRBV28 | ASAASGANVLT
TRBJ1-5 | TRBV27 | ASSLSPRQGASQPQH
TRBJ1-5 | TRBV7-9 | ASSLDTGGNQPQH
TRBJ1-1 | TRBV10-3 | AISEGGPTGVAEAF
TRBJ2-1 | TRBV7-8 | ASSLAGDNEQF
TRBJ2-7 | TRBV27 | ASTSLTGTGAYEQY
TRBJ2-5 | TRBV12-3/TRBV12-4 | ASRVGETQY
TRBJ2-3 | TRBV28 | ASSPTSDTDTQY
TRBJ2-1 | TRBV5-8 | ASSLGLAGDNEQF
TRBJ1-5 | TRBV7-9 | ASSSSSGQGALAQH
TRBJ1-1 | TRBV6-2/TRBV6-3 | ASSYPTPEAF
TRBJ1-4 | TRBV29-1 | SVRDRDTTNEKLF
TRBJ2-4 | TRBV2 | ASSNVLAKNIQY
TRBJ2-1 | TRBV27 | ASSLMPGTSGNNEQF
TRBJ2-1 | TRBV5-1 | ASSLEGVTYNEQF
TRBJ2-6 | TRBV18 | ASSPGGQGRTLSGANVLT
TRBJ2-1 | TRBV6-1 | ASSDQVTLRGQVVDNEQF
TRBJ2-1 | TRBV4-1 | ASSQLPYRDSPYNEQF
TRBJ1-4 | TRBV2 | ASSEVGVLREKLF
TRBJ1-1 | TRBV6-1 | ASSEAGKWRQGKAF
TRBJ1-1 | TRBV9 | ASSEGSLGRTEAF
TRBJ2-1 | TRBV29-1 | SVDLAGVYNEQF
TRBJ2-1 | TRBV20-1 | SASGAETYNEQF
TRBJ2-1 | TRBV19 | ASTPGGAIGNEQF
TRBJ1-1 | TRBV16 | ASRQGANTEAF
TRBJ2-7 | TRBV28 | ASRGLTSSYEQY
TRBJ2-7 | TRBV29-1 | SVEVLSSSGEQY
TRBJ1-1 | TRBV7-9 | ASSLVGQGLPEAF
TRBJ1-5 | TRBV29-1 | SPPFTGRHKQGYSNQPQH
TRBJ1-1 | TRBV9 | ASSPRGGENTEAF
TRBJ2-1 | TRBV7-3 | ASSLKPVGVGSYNEQF
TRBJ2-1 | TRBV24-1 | ATSALAGRGYNEQF
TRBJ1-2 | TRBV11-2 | ASSLREGQHYGYT
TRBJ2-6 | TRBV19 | ASSGGVVEGANVLT
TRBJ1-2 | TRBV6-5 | ASRQNGGSDGYT
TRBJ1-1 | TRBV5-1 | ASSLNDEAF
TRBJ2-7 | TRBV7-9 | ASSPRGTGNLHEQY
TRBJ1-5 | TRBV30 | AWSGRGNQPQH
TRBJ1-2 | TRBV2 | ASSEMSSGGLYGYT
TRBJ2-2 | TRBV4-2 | ASSQVKGGDTGELF
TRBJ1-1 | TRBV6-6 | ASTKRDSYTEAF
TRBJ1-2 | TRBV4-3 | ASSQGQNYGYT
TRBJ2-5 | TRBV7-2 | ASSFQTGGEETQY